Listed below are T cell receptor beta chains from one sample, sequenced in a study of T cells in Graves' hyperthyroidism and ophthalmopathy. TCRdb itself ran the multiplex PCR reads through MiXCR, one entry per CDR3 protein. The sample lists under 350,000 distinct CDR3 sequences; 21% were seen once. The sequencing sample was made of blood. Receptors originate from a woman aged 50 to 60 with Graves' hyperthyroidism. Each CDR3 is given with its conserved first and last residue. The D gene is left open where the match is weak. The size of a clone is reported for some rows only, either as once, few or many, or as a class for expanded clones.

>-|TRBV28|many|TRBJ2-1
CASSTKTGTTLYNEQFF
TGTGCCAGCAGTACTAAAACCGGGACCACCTTATACAATGAGCAGTTCTTC
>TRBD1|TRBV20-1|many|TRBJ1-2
CSADSGTGTYGYTF
TGCAGTGCGGACTCCGGGACAGGGACCTATGGCTACACCTTC
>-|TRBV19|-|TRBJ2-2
CASRSLWVRTNTGELFF
TGTGCCAGTAGAAGCTTGTGGGTTAGAACGAACACCGGGGAGCTGTTTTTT
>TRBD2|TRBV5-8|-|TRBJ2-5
CASSLLAGAGETQYF
TGTGCCAGCAGCTTGTTAGCGGGAGCGGGTGAGACCCAGTACTTC
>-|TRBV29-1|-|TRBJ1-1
CSVAPEAFF
TGCAGCGTTGCCCCCGAAGCTTTCTTT
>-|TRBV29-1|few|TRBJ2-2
CSVLTGNTGELFF
TGCAGCGTTCTGACAGGGAACACCGGGGAGCTGTTTTTT
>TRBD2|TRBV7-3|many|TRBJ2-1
CASSLFSGRGNEQFF
TGTGCCAGCAGCTTATTTAGCGGGAGGGGCAATGAGCAGTTCTTC
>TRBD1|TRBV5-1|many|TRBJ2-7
CASSLEASRGSYEQYF
TGCGCCAGCAGCTTGGAGGCTTCCAGGGGGTCCTACGAGCAGTACTTC
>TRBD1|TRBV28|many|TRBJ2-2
CASSLGGQRTGELFF
TGTGCCAGCAGTTTAGGGGGACAGCGCACCGGGGAGCTGTTTTTT
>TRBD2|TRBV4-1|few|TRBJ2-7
CASSHNGTSVSYEQYF
TGCGCCAGCAGCCACAATGGGACTAGCGTTTCCTACGAGCAGTACTTC
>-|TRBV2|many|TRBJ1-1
CASLTGSMAFF
TGTGCCAGCCTGACGGGATCTATGGCTTTCTTT
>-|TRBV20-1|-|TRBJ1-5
CSASPGGGRGQPQHF
TGCAGTGCTAGTCCTGGTGGGGGCCGCGGTCAGCCCCAGCATTTT
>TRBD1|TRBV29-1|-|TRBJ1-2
CSVGDRAYGYTF
TGCAGCGTTGGGGACAGGGCCTATGGCTACACCTTC
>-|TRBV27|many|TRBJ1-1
CASSSSNRLNTEAFF
TGTGCCAGCAGTTCGTCGAACAGGCTGAACACTGAAGCTTTCTTT
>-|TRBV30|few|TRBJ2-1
CAWSVAPLGLAHYNEQFF
TGTGCCTGGAGTGTAGCCCCCCTAGGGCTAGCCCATTACAATGAGCAGTTCTTC
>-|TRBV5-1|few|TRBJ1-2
CASRGRASGGGYGYTF
TGCGCCAGCAGAGGTCGTGCCTCGGGAGGTGGCTATGGCTACACCTTC
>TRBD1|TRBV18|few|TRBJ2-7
CASSTGTVAYEQYF
TGTGCCAGCTCAACCGGGACAGTGGCCTACGAGCAGTACTTC
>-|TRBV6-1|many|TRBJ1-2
CASSVTHNYGYTF
TGTGCCAGCAGTGTGACACACAACTATGGCTACACCTTC
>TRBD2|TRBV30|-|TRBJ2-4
CAWSVSGRKGNIQYF
TGTGCCTGGAGTGTTAGCGGGCGAAAGGGAAACATTCAGTACTTC
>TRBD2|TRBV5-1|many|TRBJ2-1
CASSFGLAGVLEQFF
TGCGCCAGCAGCTTTGGACTAGCGGGAGTTCTTGAGCAGTTCTTC
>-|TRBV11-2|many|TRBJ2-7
CASSLARQAYEQYF
TGTGCCAGCAGCTTAGCACGGCAGGCCTACGAGCAGTACTTC
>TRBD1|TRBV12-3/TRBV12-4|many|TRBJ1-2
CASRRTGTNYGYTF
TGTGCCAGCAGGCGGACAGGGACAAACTATGGCTACACCTTC
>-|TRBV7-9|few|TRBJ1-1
CASSLGSTDTEAFF
TGTGCCAGCAGCTTAGGTTCAACCGACACTGAAGCTTTCTTT
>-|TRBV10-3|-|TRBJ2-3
CASQGGGPDTQYF
TGTGCCTCTCAGGGGGGGGGCCCCGATACGCAGTATTTT
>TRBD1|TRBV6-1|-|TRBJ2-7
CATWTGAEQYF
TGTGCCACCTGGACAGGGGCCGAGCAGTACTTC
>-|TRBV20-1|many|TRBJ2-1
CSASGGTSHNEQFF
TGCAGTGCTAGTGGCGGGACTTCTCACAATGAGCAGTTCTTC
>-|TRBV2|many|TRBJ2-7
CASSVRPNYEQYF
TGTGCCAGCAGCGTGCGGCCGAACTACGAGCAGTACTTC
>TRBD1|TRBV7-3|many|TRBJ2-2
CASSLRGTGGTGELFF
TGTGCCAGCAGCTTAAGGGGGACAGGGGGCACCGGGGAGCTGTTTTTT
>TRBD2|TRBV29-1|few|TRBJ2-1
CSVEASGRGEQFF
TGCAGCGTTGAGGCTAGCGGGAGAGGTGAGCAGTTCTTC
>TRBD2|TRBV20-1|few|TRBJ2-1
CSARETSPDEQFF
TGCAGTGCTAGGGAGACTAGCCCAGATGAGCAGTTCTTC
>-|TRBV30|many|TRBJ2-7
CAWTPGHMNYEQYF
TGTGCCTGGACCCCGGGACATATGAACTACGAGCAGTACTTC
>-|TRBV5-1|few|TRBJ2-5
CASSLRGSQETQYF
TGCGCCAGCAGCTTGCGGGGGTCCCAAGAGACCCAGTACTTC
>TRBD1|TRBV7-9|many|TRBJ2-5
CASSFIRDRDGTQYF
TGTGCCAGCAGCTTCATCCGGGACAGGGACGGGACCCAGTACTTC
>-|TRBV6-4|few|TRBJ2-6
CASPNSSGLSGANVLTF
TGTGCCAGCCCCAACTCGTCAGGCCTCTCTGGGGCCAACGTCCTGACTTTC
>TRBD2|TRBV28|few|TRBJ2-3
CASTGLAGGLSTQYF
TGTGCCAGCACCGGACTAGCGGGGGGGCTAAGTACGCAGTATTTT
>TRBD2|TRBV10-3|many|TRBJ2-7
CAISAGGSSYEQYF
TGTGCCATCAGCGCGGGGGGCAGTTCCTACGAGCAGTACTTC
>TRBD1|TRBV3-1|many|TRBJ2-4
CASSSGTGVAKNIQYF
TGTGCCAGCAGCTCCGGGACAGGGGTTGCCAAAAACATTCAGTACTTC
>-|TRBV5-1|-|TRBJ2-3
CASSLVASTDTRYF
TGCGCCAGCAGCTTGGTGGCTAGCACAGATACGCGGTATTTT
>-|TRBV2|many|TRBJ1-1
CASSALGTEAFF
TGTGCCAGCAGTGCCCTAGGGACTGAAGCTTTCTTT
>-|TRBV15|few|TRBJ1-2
CATSRDRTASMFYGYTF
TGTGCCACCAGCAGAGATAGGACAGCTTCCATGTTCTATGGCTACACCTTC
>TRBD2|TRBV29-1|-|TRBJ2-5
CSVYPRGGETQYF
TGCAGCGTTTACCCTCGGGGGGGGGAGACCCAGTACTTC
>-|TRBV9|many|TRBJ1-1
CASSWDKDSQNTEAFF
TGTGCCAGCAGCTGGGATAAGGACAGCCAGAACACTGAAGCTTTCTTT
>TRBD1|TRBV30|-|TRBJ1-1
CAWSSGTGVSGTEAFF
TGTGCCTGGAGTAGCGGGACAGGGGTGAGCGGCACTGAAGCTTTCTTT
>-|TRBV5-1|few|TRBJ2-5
CASTPQEGRETQYF
TGCGCCAGCACCCCCCAGGAGGGAAGAGAGACCCAGTACTTC
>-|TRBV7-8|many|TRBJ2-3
CASSLLRMDTQYF
TGTGCCAGCAGCTTACTTAGAATGGATACGCAGTATTTT
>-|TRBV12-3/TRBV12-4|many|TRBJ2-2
CASLPFGVNTGELFF
TGTGCCAGCCTCCCATTCGGGGTGAACACCGGGGAGCTGTTTTTT
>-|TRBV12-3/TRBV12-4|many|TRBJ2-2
CASTPPGHSNTGELFF
TGTGCCAGCACCCCACCGGGACATTCGAACACCGGGGAGCTGTTTTTT
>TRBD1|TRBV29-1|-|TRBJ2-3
CSVRTGASGTQYF
TGCAGCGTCCGGACAGGTGCATCTGGTACGCAGTATTTT
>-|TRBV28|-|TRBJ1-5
CASSSDSPNQPQHF
TGTGCCAGCAGTTCGGACAGCCCGAATCAGCCCCAGCATTTT
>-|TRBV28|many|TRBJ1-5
CASSYTGRSNQPQHF
TGTGCCAGCAGTTACACAGGGCGTAGCAATCAGCCCCAGCATTTT
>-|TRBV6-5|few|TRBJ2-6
CASSYYTPSTGANVLTF
TGTGCCAGCAGTTACTACACTCCGTCGACTGGGGCCAACGTCCTGACTTTC